Described below is a single T cell receptor beta chain sequence and its context. The data stem from a study of control samples from healthy donors and cancer patients. Sequencing used immunoSEQ multiplex PCR; TCRdb keeps in-frame clones, though not all of them. The sample gives approximately 150,000 clones, about 90% of which show up once; under 2% is in the top ten. The ends were cut back, 5 bases at V and 8 bases at J, with 23 bases in the middle. Germline loops: CDR1 MNHEY, CDR2 SMNVEV (reference sequence). The CDR3 runs 16 residues. This clonotype was sampled from a man in his late teens or twenties in good health. The specimen was blood. The chain joins TRBV27 to TRBJ2-3; tentatively, D is TRBD1 (7 bases). CDR3 nucleotide sequence: TGTGCCAGCAGTCCGGGGGACAGTCCCTCCATCTTTACGCAGTATTTT. Its translation: CASSPGDSPSIFTQYF.